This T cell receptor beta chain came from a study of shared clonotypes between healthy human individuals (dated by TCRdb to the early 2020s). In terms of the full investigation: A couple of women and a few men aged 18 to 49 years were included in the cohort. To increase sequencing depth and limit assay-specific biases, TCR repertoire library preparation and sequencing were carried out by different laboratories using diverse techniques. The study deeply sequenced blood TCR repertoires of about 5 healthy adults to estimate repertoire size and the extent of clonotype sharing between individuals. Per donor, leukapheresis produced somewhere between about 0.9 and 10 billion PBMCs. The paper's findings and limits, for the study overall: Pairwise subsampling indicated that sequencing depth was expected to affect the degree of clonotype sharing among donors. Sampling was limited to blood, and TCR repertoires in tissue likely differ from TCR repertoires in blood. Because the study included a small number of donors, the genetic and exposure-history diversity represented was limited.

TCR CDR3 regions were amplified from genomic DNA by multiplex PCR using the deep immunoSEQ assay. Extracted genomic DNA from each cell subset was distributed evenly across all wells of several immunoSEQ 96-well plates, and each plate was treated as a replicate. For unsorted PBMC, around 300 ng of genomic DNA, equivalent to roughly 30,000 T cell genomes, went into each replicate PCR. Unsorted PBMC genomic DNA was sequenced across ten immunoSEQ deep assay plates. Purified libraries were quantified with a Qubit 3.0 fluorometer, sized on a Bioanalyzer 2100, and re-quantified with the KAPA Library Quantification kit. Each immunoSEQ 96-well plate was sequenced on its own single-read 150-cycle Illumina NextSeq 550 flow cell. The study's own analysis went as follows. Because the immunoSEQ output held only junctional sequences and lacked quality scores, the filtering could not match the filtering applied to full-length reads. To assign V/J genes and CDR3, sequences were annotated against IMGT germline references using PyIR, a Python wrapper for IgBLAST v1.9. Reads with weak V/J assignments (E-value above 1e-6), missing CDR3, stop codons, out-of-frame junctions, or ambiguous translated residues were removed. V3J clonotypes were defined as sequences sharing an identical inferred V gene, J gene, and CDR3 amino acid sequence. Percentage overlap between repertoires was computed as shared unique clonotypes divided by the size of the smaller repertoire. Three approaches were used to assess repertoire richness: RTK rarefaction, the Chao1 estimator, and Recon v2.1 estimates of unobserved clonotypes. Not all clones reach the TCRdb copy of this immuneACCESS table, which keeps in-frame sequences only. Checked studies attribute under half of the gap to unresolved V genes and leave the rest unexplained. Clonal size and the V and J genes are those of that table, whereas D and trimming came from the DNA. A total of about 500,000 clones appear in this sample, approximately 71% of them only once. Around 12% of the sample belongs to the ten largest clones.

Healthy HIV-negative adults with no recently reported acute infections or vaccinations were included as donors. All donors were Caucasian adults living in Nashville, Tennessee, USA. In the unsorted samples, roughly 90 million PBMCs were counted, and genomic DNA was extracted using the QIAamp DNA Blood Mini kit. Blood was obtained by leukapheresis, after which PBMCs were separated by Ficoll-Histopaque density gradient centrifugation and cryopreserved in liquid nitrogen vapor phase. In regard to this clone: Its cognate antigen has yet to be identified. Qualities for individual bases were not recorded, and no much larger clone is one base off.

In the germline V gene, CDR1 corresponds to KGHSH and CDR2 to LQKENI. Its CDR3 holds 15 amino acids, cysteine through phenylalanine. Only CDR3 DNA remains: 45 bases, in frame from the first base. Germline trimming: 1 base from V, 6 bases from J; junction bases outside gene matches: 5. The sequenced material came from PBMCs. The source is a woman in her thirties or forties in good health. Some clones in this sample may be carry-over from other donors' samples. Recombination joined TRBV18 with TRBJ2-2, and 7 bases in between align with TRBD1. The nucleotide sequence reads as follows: TGTGCCAGCTCACCACAAGGGACAGTACCCGGGGAGCTGTTTTTT. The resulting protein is CASSPQGTVPGELFF.